The 24 T cell receptor beta chains reported below all come from one sample, sequenced in a study of blood T cell repertoires in COVID-19 (dated by TCRdb to about 2020). Libraries were built with the immunoSEQ multiplex PCR assay. Drawn from immuneACCESS, this table holds only the in-frame rearrangements with V and J called that TCRdb kept. Clones are partly lost; checked studies trace under half to an unresolved V gene and leave the rest unexplained. The sample has fewer than 500,000 clones on record, more than 85% of them singletons. The ten largest clones add up to over 4% of the sample. Sequencing was done on a sample of peripheral blood. Receptors originate from a woman aged 25 to 39 with acute or convalescent COVID-19.

Points on this clone: In the same sample, other DNA sequences code for this CDR3. The V gene is TRBV30, the J gene TRBJ1-2; D not resolved. This CDR3 has 12 residues. The V gene lost 2 bases and the J gene lost 3 bases, with 7 bases spanning the gap. The germline V gene encodes CDR1 GTSNPN and CDR2 SVGIG (reference sequence). CDR3: CAWSPRDYGYTF. The CDR3 nucleotides are TGTGCCTGGAGTCCGAGGGACTATGGCTACACCTTC.

V and J are TRBV29-1 and TRBJ1-6, with a tentative D call TRBD1 (5 bases). Trimming removed 1 base from V and 0 bases from J, with 13 bases in between. Germline V gene data show CDR1 as SQVTM and CDR2 as ANQGSEA. CDR3 size: 17 residues. CDR3 nucleotides: TGCAGCGTTGAAGGTCACAGGTTGAGCTCCTATAATTCACCCCTCCACTTT. It is translated as CSVEGHRLSSYNSPLHF.

V usage is TRBV19 and J usage is TRBJ2-1; 8 bases agree with TRBD1. CDR1 is LNHDA and CDR2 is SQIVND in the germline V gene (reference sequence). The V segment lost 3 bases and the J segment 4 bases; nucleotides outside the gene matches: 17. This CDR3 comprises 19 residues. CDR3 region: CASSMGPGAGGLTYNEQFF. DNA of the CDR3: TGTGCCAGTAGTATGGGCCCCGGGGCAGGGGGCCTTACTTACAATGAGCAGTTCTTC. Using reference TRBV19 and TRBJ2-1 for the parts outside the CDR3, the full variable domain is DGGITQSPKYLFRKEGQNVTLSCEQNLNHDAMYWYRQDPGQGLRLIYYSQIVNDFQKGDIAEGYSVSREKKESFPLTVTSAQKNPTAFYLCASSMGPGAGGLTYNEQFFGPGTRLTVL.

J is TRBJ1-5 and V is TRBV19; tentative D call: TRBD1 (6 bases). Germline V gene lookup returns CDR1 LNHDA and CDR2 SQIVND (reference sequence). The V gene lost 7 bases and the J gene lost 0 bases, with 16 bases spanning the gap. The CDR3 is 16 residues long. CDR3 protein: CASNRVGEYSNQPQHF. CDR3 nucleotides: TGTGCCAGTAACAGGGTGGGGGAATATAGCAATCAGCCCCAGCATTTT.

The V call is TRBV4-1, the J call TRBJ2-7, with 8 bases identical to TRBD2. Germline V gene data show CDR1 as MGHRA and CDR2 as YSYEKL. This CDR3 is 16 amino acids long. V lost 2 bases to trimming and J lost 5 bases; unmatched junction nucleotides: 11. Here the CDR3 DNA reads TGCGCCAGCAGCCAACACGGGAGGGGTCCGGGAGACGAGCAGTACTTC. The encoded protein is CASSQHGRGPGDEQYF.

V and J are TRBV30 and TRBJ2-3, with 15 bases identical to TRBD2. Germline lookup yields CDR1 GTSNPN and CDR2 SVGIG (reference sequence). This CDR3 region has 17 residues. J gave up 1 base and V 5 bases, and 7 bases lay outside the gene matches. CDR3 region: CAWLGLAGGTRTDTQYF. The DNA of the CDR3 is TGTGCCTGGCTCGGACTAGCGGGGGGGACACGCACAGATACGCAGTATTTT.

The V and J genes are TRBV5-1 and TRBJ1-1; D ambiguous. CDR3 length equals 13 residues. V lost 4 bases to trimming and J lost 1 base, with 8 bases between them. From germline, CDR1 is SGHRS and CDR2 YFSETQ. This CDR3 is CASSRPGNTEAFF. In DNA form, the CDR3 reads TGCGCCAGCAGCCGGCCGGGGAACACTGAAGCTTTCTTT.

This clone has a handful of counts. The J gene is TRBJ2-5, the V gene TRBV24-1; D possibly corresponds to TRBD2 (5 bases). V gave up 5 bases and J gave up 5 bases, with 14 bases separating them. This CDR3 contains 14 residues. From germline, CDR1 is KGHDR and CDR2 SFDVKD. CDR3 sequence reads: CATSGSTSPETQYF. CDR3 DNA sequence: TGTGCCACCAGTGGGTCAACTAGTCCGGAGACCCAGTACTTC.

This chain connects TRBV5-4 to TRBJ2-1; 13 positions agree with TRBD2. The CDR3 totals 19 residues. Trimming took 5 bases from V and 0 from J; bases not matched to a gene: 11. CDR1 and CDR2 from the germline V gene are SGHNT and YYREEE (reference sequence). This chain's CDR3 is CASSFATSGGRSSYNEQFF. CDR3 nucleotides: TGTGCCAGCAGTTTTGCGACTAGCGGGGGGCGGAGCTCCTACAATGAGCAGTTCTTC. Full variable domain (outside the CDR3, taken from reference TRBV5-4 and TRBJ2-1): ETGVTQSPTHLIKTRGQQVTLRCSSQSGHNTVSWYQQALGQGPQFIFQYYREEENGRGNFPPRFSGLQFPNYSSELNVNALELDDSALYLCASSFATSGGRSSYNEQFFGPGTRLTVL.

The chain is built from TRBV5-4 and TRBJ2-5; D may be TRBD2 (6 bases). Germline CDR1 reads SGHNT; CDR2 reads YYREEE (reference sequence). This CDR3 is built from 14 residues. V was shortened by 4 bases and J by 5 bases, with 15 bases between the two germline ends. CDR3 sequence (DNA): TGTGCCAGCAGCCAGTGGGGGGTTCCGGAGACCCAGTACTTC. It encodes CASSQWGVPETQYF.

The chain carries TRBV6-5 and TRBJ1-2; 9 nucleotides line up with TRBD1. Trimming removed 6 bases from V and 8 bases from J; junction bases left unmatched: 13. Germline-derived CDR1 and CDR2 are MNHEY and SVGAGI. The CDR3 loop spans 15 amino acids. In DNA, the CDR3 is TGTGCCAGCAGACTCCACGGACAGGGGTTTGAGGGCTACACCTTC. Translating gives CASRLHGQGFEGYTF.

The chain is built from TRBV2 and TRBJ2-2, with 9 positions matching TRBD1. The CDR3 runs to 15 residues. Per germline, CDR1 SNHLY and CDR2 FYNNEI. V was clipped by 4 bases and J by 7 bases; unmatched bases: 7. CDR3 loop: CASSAPGQGYGELFF. CDR3 bases: TGTGCCAGCAGTGCTCCGGGACAGGGTTACGGGGAGCTGTTTTTT.

The chain couples TRBV5-1 to TRBJ2-5; 14 bases are shared with TRBD2. The J segment lost 5 bases and the V segment lost 4 bases, leaving 13 bases of the junction unmatched. The length of the CDR3 is 18 residues. Germline values: CDR1 SGHRS, CDR2 YFSETQ. The DNA for the CDR3 is TGCGCCAGCAGCCCAGGGACTAGCGGGGGCGCCGGCCGGGAGACCCAGTACTTC. It yields the protein CASSPGTSGGAGRETQYF.

This chain links TRBV4-1 with TRBJ1-6; TRBD1 is a possible D gene (5 bases). This CDR3 is built from 15 residues. CDR1 MGHRA and CDR2 YSYEKL come from the germline V gene. V was clipped by 3 bases and J by 1 base, with 7 bases between them. The CDR3 nucleotides read TGCGCCAGCAGCCAGGGGGGGTCCTATAATTCACCCCTCCACTTT. This gives the protein CASSQGGSYNSPLHF.

This clone was counted once. The gene calls are TRBV4-1 and TRBJ2-5, with D tentatively TRBD2 (7 bases). Trimming took off 6 bases at V and 5 bases at J, with 28 bases between the two ends. This CDR3 spans 18 amino acids. The germline V gene has CDR1 MGHRA and CDR2 YSYEKL. The CDR3 DNA follows: TGCGCCAGCAGTCAAATAGGTTCCGTTGGAGGGAGGGGGGAGACCCAGTACTTC. Amino acids: CASSQIGSVGGRGETQYF.

V and J are TRBV10-3 and TRBJ2-7, with a tentative D call TRBD1 (5 bases). V dropped 2 bases and J dropped 3 bases, with 17 bases sitting between them. This CDR3 contains 16 residues. CDR1 and CDR2 (germline): ENHRY, SYGVKD. This CDR3 is CAISEIPQVSRYEQYF. The DNA for the CDR3 is TGTGCCATCAGTGAGATACCACAGGTTTCCCGCTACGAGCAGTACTTC.

The chain links TRBV7-3 to TRBJ2-5; D is ambiguous. The V end was cut by 1 base, the J end by 2 bases, with 8 bases between. CDR1 is SGHTA and CDR2 is FQGTGA in the germline V gene. CDR3 size: 14 residues. The CDR3 DNA reads TGTGCCAGCAGCTTAAATCGAGCTCAAGAGACCCAGTACTTC. Translating gives CASSLNRAQETQYF. The full variable domain, rest sourced from reference TRBV7-3 and TRBJ2-5, is GAGVSQTPSNKVTEKGKYVELRCDPISGHTALYWYRQSLGQGPEFLIYFQGTGAADDSGLPNDRFFAVRPEGSVSTLKIQRTERGDSAVYLCASSLNRAQETQYFGPGTRLLVL.

V and J are TRBV29-1 and TRBJ1-2; D is perhaps TRBD1 (6 bases). V was trimmed by 2 bases and J by 4 bases, leaving 11 bases between them. Germline values: CDR1 SQVTM, CDR2 ANQGSEA. The CDR3 is 13 residues long. CDR3 coding DNA: TGCAGCGTTGAAACAGGGCGGCCCTATGGCTACACCTTC. It yields the protein CSVETGRPYGYTF.

This clone was observed a single time. CDR3 residues: CSVRTGRSSYNEQFF. The CDR3 bases are TGCAGCGTCCGGACAGGCCGGAGCTCCTACAATGAGCAGTTCTTC. The rearrangement joins TRBV29-1 to TRBJ2-1; 7 bases align to TRBD1. With V trimmed by 6 bases and J by 0 bases, 8 bases remained unmatched. The germline gives CDR1 SQVTM, CDR2 ANQGSEA. This CDR3 has 15 residues.

This chain links TRBV19 with TRBJ2-7; TRBD1 matches 9 bases. The V gene's germline CDR1 is LNHDA and CDR2 SQIVND (reference sequence). The CDR3 length is 13 residues. V lost 5 bases and J lost 7; bases outside the gene matches: 6. The CDR3, as DNA: TGTGCCAGTAGTCATCGGACAGGGGAAGAGCAGTACTTC. Amino acid sequence: CASSHRTGEEQYF.

This chain links TRBV7-9 with TRBJ1-5; weak D call: TRBD1 (5 bases). Germline CDR1 reads SEHNR; CDR2 reads FQNEAQ (reference sequence). V lost 4 bases and J 7 bases, leaving 23 bases between the germline ends. The CDR3 covers 17 residues. In DNA form, the CDR3 reads TGTGCCAGCAGCTCGGATTTCGGGGCGCGCGGGGGACAGCCCCAGCATTTT. Amino acid sequence: CASSSDFGARGGQPQHF.

The chain carries TRBV6-6 and TRBJ1-2, with 9 positions matching TRBD1. Trimming at V came to 6 bases and at J to 7 bases, leaving 6 bases not matched to a gene. Germline V gene data show CDR1 as MNHNY and CDR2 as SVGAGI (reference sequence). CDR3 length: 13 residues. CDR3 DNA sequence: TGTGCCAGCAGCCATGGGACAGGGCTTGGCTACACCTTC. Protein sequence: CASSHGTGLGYTF.

The table lists this clone with a few counts. V usage is TRBV27 and J usage is TRBJ1-5; TRBD1 matches at 7 bases. There are 16 residues in the CDR3. V lost 5 bases and J lost 6; bases outside the gene matches: 13. Germline assignment: CDR1 MNHEY and CDR2 SMNVEV (reference sequence). CDR3 nucleotide sequence: TGTGCCAGCAGTGCCTACATACAGGGGAAGGGTCAGCCCCAGCATTTT. It is translated as CASSAYIQGKGQPQHF.

The chain recombines TRBV6-5 with TRBJ2-5, with TRBD1 identical over 8 bases. This CDR3 region has 14 residues. V shed 6 bases, J shed 5 bases, and the junction held 8 bases outside the gene matches. Germline lookup yields CDR1 MNHEY and CDR2 SVGAGI. CDR3 sequence reads: CASSGDRTWETQYF. The CDR3 bases are TGTGCCAGCAGCGGGGACAGGACTTGGGAGACCCAGTACTTC.